One and the same sample provided the 11 T cell receptor beta chains below, sequenced in a study of breast tumors, draining lymph nodes, adjacent tissues. From the multiplex PCR reads, TCRdb called clonotypes with MiXCR, one entry per CDR3 protein. The data contain some 150,000 distinct CDR3 sequences, about a fifth of them singletons. The lymph nodes were axillary draining lymph nodes from breast cancer patients. Sample: axillary lymph node tissue. The source is a female donor with breast cancer. Some clones in this sample may be carry-over from other donors' samples.

This clonotype has at least ten counts. V gene TRBV30 combines with J gene TRBJ1-4; 8 bases are a match to TRBD1. Germline V gene lookup returns CDR1 GTSNPN and CDR2 SVGIG (reference sequence). CDR3 size: 15 residues. The V segment lost 1 base and the J segment 3 bases; nucleotides outside the gene matches: 4. This CDR3 reads CAWSGRGQANEKLFF. CDR3 coding DNA: TGTGCCTGGAGTGGCAGGGGGCAGGCTAATGAAAAACTGTTTTTT.

This clonotype has a count of ten or more. The rearrangement links TRBV28 to TRBJ2-7, with a tentative D call TRBD1 (6 bases). The germline V gene encodes CDR1 MDHEN and CDR2 SYDVKM. The CDR3 is 13 residues long. V was pared by 6 bases and J by 6 bases, with 15 bases between. CDR3 sequence (DNA): TGTGCCAGCAGGTCTACAGGGAACTTCGAGCAGTACTTC. Its translation: CASRSTGNFEQYF.

Details on this clonotype: With a much larger clone just one base away, this may be a read error. The chain combines TRBV6-2 or TRBV6-3 with TRBJ2-7, with 9 bases fitting TRBD1. The CDR3 contains 14 residues. CDR1 is MNHEY and CDR2 is SVGEGT in the germline V gene. The V and J ends lost 5 bases and 6 bases, in that order; junction bases with no gene match: 8. CDR3 DNA sequence: TGTGCCAGCAGTCTCCCTCGGGACAGGGTCGAGCAGTACTTC. This encodes CASSLPRDRVEQYF.

In this sample, this clonotype turned up many times. The gene calls are TRBV6-5 and TRBJ2-1; D remains ambiguous. Germline values: CDR1 MNHEY, CDR2 SVGAGI. The length of the CDR3 is 13 residues. The V end was cut by 6 bases, the J end by 7 bases, with 13 bases between. CDR3 DNA: TGTGCCAGCAGCCCTTGGGCCGGGAATGAGCAGTTCTTC. Amino acid sequence: CASSPWAGNEQFF.

Many counts were recorded for this clonotype. The gene calls are TRBV11-2 and TRBJ2-2; D is unclear. Germline loops: CDR1 SGHAT, CDR2 FQNNGV. This CDR3 spans 15 amino acids. The V end lost 0 bases, the J end lost 4 bases, and 9 bases lay between the germline ends. CDR3 sequence: CASSLDLGGTGELFF. The CDR3 coding sequence is TGTGCCAGCAGCTTAGATCTTGGTGGCACCGGGGAGCTGTTTTTT.

Worth noting for this clonotype: A much larger clone differs by one base, so this may be a read error. The genes are TRBV14 and TRBJ2-5; D is possibly TRBD2 (7 bases). The CDR3 runs to 15 residues. The germline CDR1 and CDR2 sequences are SGHDN and FVKESK. CDR3 sequence: CASSQDTGGLKTRYF. The CDR3 coding sequence is TGTGCCAGCAGCCAAGACACGGGGGGCCTCAAGACCCGGTACTTC.

This clonotype was seen repeatedly, ten times or more. V gene TRBV5-8 combines with J gene TRBJ2-1; 11 bases line up with TRBD2. J lost 0 bases, V lost 6 bases, and 11 bases had no gene match. The CDR3 has 18 residues. Germline V gene sequence: CDR1 SGHTS, CDR2 YDEGEE. The CDR3 DNA sequence: TGTGCCAGCACGCTTGCCGGGACTAGCGGCACCTCCTACAATGAGCAGTTCTTC. It codes for CASTLAGTSGTSYNEQFF.

Turning to this clonotype: A read error may explain this, as a much larger clone is one base away. The chain uses TRBV19 and TRBJ2-7, with 11 bases matching TRBD1. The CDR3 covers 15 residues. V was pared by 8 bases and J by 5 bases, with 11 bases of the junction left unmatched. Germline V gene sequence: CDR1 LNHDA, CDR2 SQIVND (reference sequence). The CDR3 bases are TGTGCCAGTGGTACTGAGGACAGGGGGCGTCACGAGCAGTACTTC. It yields the protein CASGTEDRGRHEQYF. Drawing the rest from reference TRBV19 and TRBJ2-7, the complete variable domain is DGGITQSPKYLFRKEGQNVTLSCEQNLNHDAMYWYRQDPGQGLRLIYYSQIVNDFQKGDIAEGYSVSREKKESFPLTVTSAQKNPTAFYLCASGTEDRGRHEQYFGPGTRLTVT.

This chain joins TRBV20-1 and TRBJ2-7; maybe TRBD2 (5 bases). The CDR3 is 13 residues long. V was trimmed by 3 bases and J by 9 bases, leaving 18 bases between them. Germline CDR1 and CDR2: DFQATT and SNEGSKA (reference sequence). This chain's CDR3 is CSARYVGVSGQYF. CDR3 in DNA: TGCAGTGCTAGGTATGTGGGAGTCTCCGGGCAGTACTTC.

The chain carries TRBV19 and TRBJ2-3; D might be TRBD1 (6 bases). CDR3 size: 14 residues. Germline V gene data show CDR1 as LNHDA and CDR2 as SQIVND (reference sequence). Trimming pared 4 bases from V and 5 bases from J, leaving 13 bases between. CDR3 DNA: TGTGCCAGTAGTACCGGACAGTCGGGAGATACGCAGTATTTT. Amino acids: CASSTGQSGDTQYF.

This clonotype was picked up many times. The V gene is TRBV9, the J gene TRBJ2-7, with D unresolved. CDR1 and CDR2 (germline): SGDLS, YYNGEE. The V gene lost 0 bases and the J gene lost 1 base, with 8 bases spanning the gap. This CDR3 is built from 14 residues. The CDR3 coding sequence is TGTGCCAGCAGCGTAGGTTACAGATCCTACGAGCAGTACTTC. This encodes CASSVGYRSYEQYF. Using reference TRBV9 and TRBJ2-7 for the parts outside the CDR3, the full variable domain is DSGVTQTPKHLITATGQRVTLRCSPRSGDLSVYWYQQSLDQGLQFLIQYYNGEERAKGNILERFSAQQFPDLHSELNLSSLELGDSALYFCASSVGYRSYEQYFGPGTRLTVT.